The 29 T cell receptor beta chains below all came from one sample that was sequenced in a study of blood T cell repertoires in COVID-19. Here immunoSEQ multiplex PCR was the method, and the copy in TCRdb shows in-frame clones only, minus some. The sample lists 68,000 or so clones; over 75% were seen once. The sequenced sample consisted of peripheral blood. These receptor sequences come from a man aged 45-65 years with active COVID-19.

This chain connects TRBV5-1 to TRBJ1-3; possible D gene TRBD1, 5 bases. The CDR3 contains 18 residues. The germline V gene encodes CDR1 SGHRS and CDR2 YFSETQ. V shed 0 bases and J shed 1 base, with 17 bases lying between them. CDR3 in amino acids: CASSLVGQGLGSGNTIYF. Written as DNA, the CDR3 is TGCGCCAGCAGCTTGGTGGGCCAGGGACTAGGATCTGGAAACACCATATATTTT. Together with reference TRBV5-1 and TRBJ1-3, the CDR3 gives the full variable domain: KAGVTQTPRYLIKTRGQQVTLSCSPISGHRSVSWYQQTPGQGLQFLFEYFSETQRNKGNFPGRFSGRQFSNSRSEMNVSTLELGDSALYLCASSLVGQGLGSGNTIYFGEGSWLTVV.

The table lists this clone with a few counts. The chain joins TRBV7-2 to TRBJ1-2; D is perhaps TRBD1 (6 bases). Germline CDR1 and CDR2: SGHTA and FQGNSA. The CDR3 is 12 residues long. Trimming shortened V by 9 bases and J by 2 bases, and 10 bases separated the two germline ends. The CDR3 nucleotides read TGTGCCAGACAGCAGGGGAACTATGGCTACACCTTC. This sequence encodes CARQQGNYGYTF.

The genes are TRBV4-2 and TRBJ1-1, with 11 bases matching TRBD1. Germline V CDR1 and CDR2: LGHNA, YNFKEQ. The V segment lost 0 bases and the J segment 6 bases; nucleotides outside the gene matches: 15. The CDR3 loop spans 19 amino acids. The CDR3 loop reads CASSQDILDRGRKGAEAFF. The DNA for the CDR3 is TGTGCCAGCAGCCAAGATATTCTGGACAGGGGGCGGAAGGGGGCTGAAGCTTTCTTT.

The rearrangement joins TRBV6-5 to TRBJ2-7; D may be TRBD2 (6 bases). The CDR3 spans 12 residues. V was trimmed by 7 bases and J by 0 bases, leaving 7 bases between them. Germline V gives CDR1 MNHEY, CDR2 SVGAGI. CDR3: CASKEGSYEQYF. CDR3 nucleotides: TGTGCCAGCAAGGAGGGCTCCTACGAGCAGTACTTC.

Here the CDR3 reads CASSQVPGGGEKLFF. The CDR3 DNA is TGCGCCAGCAGCCAAGTACCGGGGGGCGGTGAAAAACTGTTTTTT. The rearrangement uses TRBV4-1 and TRBJ1-4; D possibly corresponds to TRBD1 (6 bases). V was shortened by 1 base and J by 7 bases, with 13 bases between the two germline ends. CDR1 and CDR2 (germline): MGHRA, YSYEKL. CDR3 length equals 15 residues.

The chain has TRBV27 and TRBJ2-1, with TRBD1 as a possible D gene (5 bases). CDR1 is MNHEY, CDR2 SMNVEV, per germline (reference sequence). With 0 bases removed from V and 12 bases from J, the gap between germline ends came to 9 bases. The CDR3 spans 12 residues. The chain's CDR3 is CASSLSFDRQFF. CDR3 DNA sequence: TGTGCCAGCAGTTTATCGTTTGACAGGCAGTTCTTC.

The chain has TRBV7-7 and TRBJ2-1; 7 positions match TRBD2. The CDR3 runs 15 residues. Germline V gives CDR1 SSHAT, CDR2 FNYEAQ (reference sequence). After removal of 5 bases from V and 0 bases from J, the junction contained 4 bases not matched to a gene. CDR3 loop: CASSPLAPSYNEQFF. The CDR3 nucleotides are TGTGCCAGCAGCCCACTAGCGCCCTCCTACAATGAGCAGTTCTTC.

The V gene is TRBV19, the J gene TRBJ1-5; D is perhaps TRBD1 (6 bases). The germline V and J ends were trimmed by 0 bases and 10 bases, with 10 bases remaining between them. The germline V gene encodes CDR1 LNHDA and CDR2 SQIVND (reference sequence). The CDR3 has 13 amino acids. Here the CDR3 DNA reads TGTGCCAGTAGTATAGATCTAGGGGGACCCCAGCATTTT. This gives the protein CASSIDLGGPQHF.

In its sample, this clone was seen once. The J gene is TRBJ2-5, the V gene TRBV25-1; no reliable D call. The CDR3 extends over 15 amino acids. CDR1 is MGHDK, CDR2 SYGVNS, per germline. V gave up 1 base and J gave up 1 base, with 10 bases separating them. CDR3 protein: CASSEFRYPQETQYF. CDR3 bases: TGTGCCAGCAGTGAATTTCGCTATCCCCAAGAGACCCAGTACTTC.

The rearrangement joins TRBV30 to TRBJ1-2; a possible D gene is TRBD1 (6 bases). The length of the CDR3 is 16 residues. Germline CDR1 is GTSNPN and CDR2 is SVGIG (reference sequence). V lost 2 bases to trimming and J lost 2 bases, with 18 bases between them. The CDR3 loop reads CAWSLDRTFVNYGYTF. CDR3 nucleotides: TGTGCCTGGAGTCTAGACAGGACCTTCGTAAACTATGGCTACACCTTC.

The chain employs TRBV4-2 and TRBJ2-7, with TRBD1 matching 9 bases. The V gene's germline CDR1 is LGHNA and CDR2 YNFKEQ. V shed 3 bases and J 1 base; nucleotides not matched to a gene: 7. This CDR3 region has 16 residues. The CDR3 protein is CASSQESGTGSYEQYF. The CDR3 bases are TGTGCCAGCAGCCAGGAATCCGGGACAGGGTCCTACGAGCAGTACTTC.

The J gene is TRBJ2-3, the V gene TRBV3-1 (or the pseudogene TRBV3-2); the D is unclear. V lost 3 bases and J lost 1, with 11 bases in between. Germline CDR1 LGHDT, CDR2 YNNKEL (reference sequence). This CDR3 contains 15 residues. Written as DNA, the CDR3 is TGTGCCAGCAGCCACGATTCCCGAGGCACAGATACGCAGTATTTT. Translating gives CASSHDSRGTDTQYF.

The chain couples TRBV11-2 to TRBJ1-1, with 7 bases identical to TRBD1. This CDR3 is 15 amino acids long. Per the germline V gene, CDR1 is SGHAT and CDR2 is FQNNGV. V lost 5 bases, J lost 2 bases, and 8 bases stayed unmatched. The CDR3 bases are TGTGCCAGCAGCCCCTACAGGACAGGAAACACTGAAGCTTTCTTT. This codes for CASSPYRTGNTEAFF. Full variable domain (missing parts from reference TRBV11-2 and TRBJ1-1): EAGVAQSPRYKIIEKRQSVAFWCNPISGHATLYWYQQILGQGPKLLIQFQNNGVVDDSQLPKDRFSAERLKGVDSTLKIQPAKLEDSAVYLCASSPYRTGNTEAFFGQGTRLTVV.

V gene TRBV28 combines with J gene TRBJ1-1, with a possible D match to TRBD1 (5 bases). This CDR3 contains 16 residues. Trimming shortened V by 4 bases and J by 0 bases, and 15 bases separated the two germline ends. Germline assignment: CDR1 MDHEN and CDR2 SYDVKM. CDR3 protein: CASSSYGDSLNTEAFF. The CDR3, as DNA: TGTGCCAGCAGTTCGTATGGCGACAGTCTGAACACTGAAGCTTTCTTT.

The chain has TRBV5-1 and TRBJ2-3; 8 nucleotides match TRBD2. V shed 3 bases, J shed 0 bases, and the junction held 3 bases outside the gene matches. This CDR3 is 15 amino acids long. In germline, CDR1 is SGHRS, CDR2 YFSETQ. The CDR3 sequence is CASSSPSGSTDTQYF. The CDR3 nucleotides are TGCGCCAGCAGCTCCCCTAGCGGGAGCACAGATACGCAGTATTTT.

This chain connects TRBV6-5 to TRBJ1-3; D is unclear. V lost 2 bases and J lost 4, with 15 bases in between. CDR3 length: 16 residues. Germline-derived CDR1 and CDR2 are MNHEY and SVGAGI. This chain's CDR3 is CASSYTRAHSGNTIYF. In DNA, the CDR3 is TGTGCCAGCAGTTACACACGAGCCCACAGCGGAAACACCATATATTTT.

The chain is built from TRBV6-5 and TRBJ1-6; TRBD1 matches 8 bases. CDR1 and CDR2 from the germline V gene are MNHEY and SVGAGI. This CDR3 has 12 residues. The junction had 5 bases not matched to a gene; V was cut back by 11 bases and J by 8 bases. The CDR3 DNA reads as TGTGCCGCCACGACAGGGGATTCACCCCTCCACTTT. Its translation: CAATTGDSPLHF.

This sequence joins TRBV15 and TRBJ1-1, with a tentative D call TRBD1 (5 bases). The CDR3 runs 15 residues. Per the germline V gene, CDR1 is LNHNV and CDR2 is YYDKDF (reference sequence). Trimming removed 4 bases from V and 10 bases from J, with 22 bases in between. In DNA, the CDR3 is TGTGCCACCAGCAAGGGGCGTGGGGTTGAAGTAGGAGCTTTCTTT. Protein sequence: CATSKGRGVEVGAFF.

The chain is built from TRBV28 and TRBJ1-1; D is possibly TRBD1 (5 bases). The germline gives CDR1 MDHEN, CDR2 SYDVKM. Trimming pared 2 bases from V and 6 bases from J, leaving 13 bases between. The CDR3 spans 14 residues. The DNA of the CDR3 is TGTGCCAGCAGTTTAAACCCTCCGACAGCTGAAGCTTTCTTT. Translation: CASSLNPPTAEAFF.

V is TRBV5-6 and J is TRBJ2-5; the match to TRBD1 covers 10 bases. The J segment lost 7 bases and the V segment lost 4 bases, leaving 4 bases of the junction unmatched. In germline, CDR1 is SGHDT, CDR2 YYEEEE. This CDR3 comprises 13 residues. CDR3 protein: CASSRTGGTTQYF. CDR3 DNA sequence: TGTGCCAGCAGCCGGACAGGGGGGACGACCCAGTACTTC.

The genes are TRBV5-1 and TRBJ2-7; 9 bases are a match to TRBD1. Germline values: CDR1 SGHRS, CDR2 YFSETQ. After removal of 4 bases from V and 5 bases from J, the junction contained 16 bases not matched to a gene. This CDR3 contains 17 residues. CDR3 DNA: TGCGCCAGCAGCCCAAGTTACAGGGGGCGCTTGGTCAACGAGCAGTACTTC. Translated, it gives CASSPSYRGRLVNEQYF.

The chain recombines TRBV4-3 with TRBJ1-2, with TRBD1 matching 7 bases. The germline gives CDR1 LGHNA, CDR2 YSLEER. With V trimmed by 0 bases and J by 4 bases, 5 bases remained unmatched. This CDR3 comprises 15 residues. Written as DNA, the CDR3 is TGCGCCAGCAGCCAAGATCAGGGGACAGTCTATGGCTACACCTTC. It codes for CASSQDQGTVYGYTF.

V usage is TRBV4-1 and J usage is TRBJ2-1; 15 bases align to TRBD2. From germline, CDR1 is MGHRA and CDR2 YSYEKL. Trimming cost V 1 base and J 0 bases; bases outside gene matches: 10. The CDR3 spans 21 residues. Here the CDR3 reads CASSQVGTSGRTPFSYNEQFF. The CDR3 DNA is TGCGCCAGCAGCCAAGTAGGGACTAGCGGGAGGACACCCTTCTCCTACAATGAGCAGTTCTTC.

This rearrangement joins TRBV28 to TRBJ2-3; tentatively, D is TRBD2 (6 bases). Germline-derived CDR1 and CDR2 are MDHEN and SYDVKM. The CDR3 extends over 14 amino acids. V shed 6 bases and J shed 9 bases, with 19 bases lying between them. As DNA, the CDR3 is TGTGCCAGCAGCCCGGACTCCCGCGGGGAGACGCAGTATTTT. Amino acid sequence: CASSPDSRGETQYF.

The chain employs TRBV5-1 and TRBJ1-5; the match to TRBD1 covers 7 bases. After removal of 6 bases from V and 5 bases from J, the junction contained 29 bases not matched to a gene. Per germline, CDR1 SGHRS and CDR2 YFSETQ. The length of the CDR3 is 21 residues. DNA for the CDR3: TGCGCCAGCACTCCCGAATACCTAGGGACAGACCCGTCCCCCAAGGATCAGCCCCAGCATTTT. Translation: CASTPEYLGTDPSPKDQPQHF.

The chain joins TRBV27 to TRBJ2-3, with 8 bases matching TRBD2. Germline V gene data show CDR1 as MNHEY and CDR2 as SMNVEV (reference sequence). After removal of 4 bases from V and 0 bases from J, the junction contained 9 bases not matched to a gene. This CDR3 contains 17 residues. Written as DNA, the CDR3 is TGTGCCAGCAGTTCGTTCTTCACTAGCGGTAGCACAGATACGCAGTATTTT. This encodes CASSSFFTSGSTDTQYF.

The chain couples TRBV2 to TRBJ1-5; D call uncertain. Germline CDR1 is SNHLY and CDR2 is FYNNEI. Trimming removed 8 bases at V and 3 bases at J, with 11 bases between. The CDR3 runs to 13 residues. The CDR3 DNA reads TGTGCCAGCGGCAGTGTTCTCAATCAGCCCCAGCATTTT. Its protein product is CASGSVLNQPQHF.

This chain links TRBV19 with TRBJ1-1; no clear D gene. The length of the CDR3 is 15 residues. The germline V gene has CDR1 LNHDA and CDR2 SQIVND (reference sequence). V was trimmed by 4 bases and J by 2 bases, leaving 14 bases between them. The CDR3 sequence: CASSRTGMINTEAFF. The CDR3 DNA sequence: TGTGCCAGTAGTAGGACGGGGATGATAAACACTGAAGCTTTCTTT.

V is TRBV5-5 and J is TRBJ1-6, with 11 bases that match TRBD1. The CDR3 is made up of 14 amino acids. V gave up 5 bases and J gave up 11 bases; unmatched junction bases: 6. CDR1 and CDR2 (germline): SGHKS, YYEKEE (reference sequence). As DNA, the CDR3 is TGTGCCAGCAGTTCTGGACAGGGGGCCACACCCCTCCACTTT. Its protein product is CASSSGQGATPLHF.